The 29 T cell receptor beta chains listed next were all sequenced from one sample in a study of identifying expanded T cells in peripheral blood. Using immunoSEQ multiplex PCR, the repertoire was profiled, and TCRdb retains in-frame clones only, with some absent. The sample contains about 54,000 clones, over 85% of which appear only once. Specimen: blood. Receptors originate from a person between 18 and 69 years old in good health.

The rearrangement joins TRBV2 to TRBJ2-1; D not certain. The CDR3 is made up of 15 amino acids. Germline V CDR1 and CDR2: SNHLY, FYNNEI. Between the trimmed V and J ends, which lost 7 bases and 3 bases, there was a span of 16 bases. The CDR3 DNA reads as TGTGCCAGCAATCCAGACGGCCTCTACTACAATGAGCAGTTCTTC. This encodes CASNPDGLYYNEQFF.

The DNA of the CDR3 is TGTGCCAGCAGCTCCTCCGGGACAGGGGGCAAGGAGACCCAGTACTTC. This codes for CASSSSGTGGKETQYF. This rearrangement joins TRBV5-6 to TRBJ2-5; 12 bases map to TRBD1. The CDR3 sequence is 16 residues long. Trimming cost V 3 bases and J 5 bases; bases outside gene matches: 8. Germline V gene data show CDR1 as SGHDT and CDR2 as YYEEEE.

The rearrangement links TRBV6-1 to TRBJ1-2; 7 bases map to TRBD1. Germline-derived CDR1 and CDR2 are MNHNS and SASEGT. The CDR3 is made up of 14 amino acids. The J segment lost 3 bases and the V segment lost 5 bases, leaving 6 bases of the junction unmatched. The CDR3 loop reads CASSPGGQHYGYTF. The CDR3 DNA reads TGTGCCAGCAGTCCAGGGGGACAACACTATGGCTACACCTTC.

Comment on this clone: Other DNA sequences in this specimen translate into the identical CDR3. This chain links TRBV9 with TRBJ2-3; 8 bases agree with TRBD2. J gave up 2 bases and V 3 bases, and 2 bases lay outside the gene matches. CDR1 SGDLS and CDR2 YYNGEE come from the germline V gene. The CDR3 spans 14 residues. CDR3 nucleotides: TGTGCCAGCAGCGAGCGGGAGCCCACAGATACGCAGTATTTT. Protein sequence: CASSEREPTDTQYF. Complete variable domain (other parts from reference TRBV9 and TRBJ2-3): DSGVTQTPKHLITATGQRVTLRCSPRSGDLSVYWYQQSLDQGLQFLIQYYNGEERAKGNILERFSAQQFPDLHSELNLSSLELGDSALYFCASSEREPTDTQYFGPGTRLTVL.

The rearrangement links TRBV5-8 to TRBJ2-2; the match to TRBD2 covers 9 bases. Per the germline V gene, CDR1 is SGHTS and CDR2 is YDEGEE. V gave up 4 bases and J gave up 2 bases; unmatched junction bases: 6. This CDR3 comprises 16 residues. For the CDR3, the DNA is TGTGCCAGCAGCCCACCGGGACTAGCTAACACCGGGGAGCTGTTTTTT. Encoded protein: CASSPPGLANTGELFF.

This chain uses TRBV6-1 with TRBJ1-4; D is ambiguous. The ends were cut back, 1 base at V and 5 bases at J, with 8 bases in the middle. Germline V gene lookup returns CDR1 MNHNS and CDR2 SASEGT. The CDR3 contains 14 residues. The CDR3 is CASSEGDTNEKLFF. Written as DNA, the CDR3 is TGTGCCAGCAGTGAAGGGGATACGAATGAAAAACTGTTTTTT.

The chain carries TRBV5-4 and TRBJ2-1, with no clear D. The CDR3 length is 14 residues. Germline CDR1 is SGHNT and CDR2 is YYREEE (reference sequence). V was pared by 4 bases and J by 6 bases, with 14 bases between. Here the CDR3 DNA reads TGTGCCAGCAGCGACACCTCCGGCGGCAATGAGCAGTTCTTC. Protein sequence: CASSDTSGGNEQFF. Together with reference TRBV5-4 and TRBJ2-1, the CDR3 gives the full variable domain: ETGVTQSPTHLIKTRGQQVTLRCSSQSGHNTVSWYQQALGQGPQFIFQYYREEENGRGNFPPRFSGLQFPNYSSELNVNALELDDSALYLCASSDTSGGNEQFFGPGTRLTVL.

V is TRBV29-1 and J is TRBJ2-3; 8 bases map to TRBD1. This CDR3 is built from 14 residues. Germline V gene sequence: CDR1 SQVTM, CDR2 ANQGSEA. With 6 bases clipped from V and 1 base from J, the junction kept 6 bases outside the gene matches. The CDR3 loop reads CSVADRVGTDTQYF. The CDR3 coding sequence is TGCAGCGTCGCGGACAGGGTCGGCACAGATACGCAGTATTTT.

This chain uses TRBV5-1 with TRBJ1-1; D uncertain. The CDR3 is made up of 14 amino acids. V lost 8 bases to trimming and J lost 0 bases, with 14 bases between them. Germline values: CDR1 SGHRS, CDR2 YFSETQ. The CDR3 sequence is CARGPPCMNTEAFF. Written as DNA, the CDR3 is TGCGCCAGAGGCCCTCCGTGTATGAACACTGAAGCTTTCTTT.

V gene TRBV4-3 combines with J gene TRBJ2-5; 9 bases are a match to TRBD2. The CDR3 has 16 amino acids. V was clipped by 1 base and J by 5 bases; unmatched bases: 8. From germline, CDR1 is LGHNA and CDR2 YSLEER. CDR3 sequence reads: CASSQVGRGGRETQYF. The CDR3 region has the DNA TGCGCCAGCAGCCAAGTCGGGCGGGGGGGCCGTGAGACCCAGTACTTC.

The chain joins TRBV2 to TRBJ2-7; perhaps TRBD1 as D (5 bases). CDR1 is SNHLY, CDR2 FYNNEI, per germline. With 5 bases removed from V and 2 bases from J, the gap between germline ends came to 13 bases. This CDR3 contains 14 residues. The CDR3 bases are TGTGCCAGCAGTCCAGGGAAAGGGGCCTACGAGCAGTACTTC. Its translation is CASSPGKGAYEQYF.

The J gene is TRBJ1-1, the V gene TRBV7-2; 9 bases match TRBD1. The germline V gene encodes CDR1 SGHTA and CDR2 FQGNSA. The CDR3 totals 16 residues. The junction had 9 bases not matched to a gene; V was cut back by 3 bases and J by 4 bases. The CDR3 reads CASSFARTGEGTEAFF. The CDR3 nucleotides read TGTGCCAGCAGCTTTGCGAGGACAGGGGAGGGCACTGAAGCTTTCTTT. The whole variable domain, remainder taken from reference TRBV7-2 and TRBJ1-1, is GAGVSQSPSNKVTEKGKDVELRCDPISGHTALYWYRQSLGQGLEFLIYFQGNSAPDKSGLPSDRFSAERTGGSVSTLTIQRTQQEDSAVYLCASSFARTGEGTEAFFGQGTRLTVV.

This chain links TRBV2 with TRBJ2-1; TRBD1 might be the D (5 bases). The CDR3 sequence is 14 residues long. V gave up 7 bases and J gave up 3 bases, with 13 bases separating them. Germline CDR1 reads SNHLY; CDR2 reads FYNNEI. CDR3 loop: CASNRQLIYNEQFF. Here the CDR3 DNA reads TGTGCCAGCAACCGACAGCTTATCTACAATGAGCAGTTCTTC.

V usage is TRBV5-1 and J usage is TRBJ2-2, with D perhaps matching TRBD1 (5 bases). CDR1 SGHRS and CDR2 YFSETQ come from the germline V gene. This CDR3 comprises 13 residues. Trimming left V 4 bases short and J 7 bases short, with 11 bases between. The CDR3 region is CASSGAAGGELFF. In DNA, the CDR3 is TGCGCCAGCAGCGGGGCGGCCGGCGGGGAGCTGTTTTTT. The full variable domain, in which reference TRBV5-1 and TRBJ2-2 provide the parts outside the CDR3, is KAGVTQTPRYLIKTRGQQVTLSCSPISGHRSVSWYQQTPGQGLQFLFEYFSETQRNKGNFPGRFSGRQFSNSRSEMNVSTLELGDSALYLCASSGAAGGELFFGEGSRLTVL.

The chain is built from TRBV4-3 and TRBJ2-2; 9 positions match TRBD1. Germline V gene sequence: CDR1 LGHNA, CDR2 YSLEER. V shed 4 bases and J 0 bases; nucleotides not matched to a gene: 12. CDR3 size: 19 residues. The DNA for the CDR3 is TGCGCCAGCAGCCGTAGTGGGACAGGGACGATCCCGAACACCGGGGAGCTGTTTTTT. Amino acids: CASSRSGTGTIPNTGELFF.

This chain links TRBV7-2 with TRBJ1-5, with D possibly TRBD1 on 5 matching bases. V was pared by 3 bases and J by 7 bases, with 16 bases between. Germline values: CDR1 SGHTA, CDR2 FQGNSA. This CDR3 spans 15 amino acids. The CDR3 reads CASSFTPGRDQPQHF. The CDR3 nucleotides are TGTGCCAGCAGCTTTACTCCCGGGAGGGACCAGCCCCAGCATTTT. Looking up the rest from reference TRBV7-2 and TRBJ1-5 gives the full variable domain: GAGVSQSPSNKVTEKGKDVELRCDPISGHTALYWYRQSLGQGLEFLIYFQGNSAPDKSGLPSDRFSAERTGGSVSTLTIQRTQQEDSAVYLCASSFTPGRDQPQHFGDGTRLSIL.

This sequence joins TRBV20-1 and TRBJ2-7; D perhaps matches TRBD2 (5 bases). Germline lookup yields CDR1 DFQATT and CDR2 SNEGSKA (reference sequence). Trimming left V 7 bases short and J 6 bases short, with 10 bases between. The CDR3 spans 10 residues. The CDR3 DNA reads TGCAGTGTCATGAGGGTCGAGCAGTACTTC. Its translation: CSVMRVEQYF.

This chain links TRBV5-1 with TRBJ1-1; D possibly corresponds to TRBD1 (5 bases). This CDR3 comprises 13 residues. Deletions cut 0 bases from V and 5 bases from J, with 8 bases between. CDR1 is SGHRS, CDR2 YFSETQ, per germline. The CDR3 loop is CASSLAGATEAFF. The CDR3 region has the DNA TGCGCCAGCAGCTTGGCTGGGGCGACTGAAGCTTTCTTT.

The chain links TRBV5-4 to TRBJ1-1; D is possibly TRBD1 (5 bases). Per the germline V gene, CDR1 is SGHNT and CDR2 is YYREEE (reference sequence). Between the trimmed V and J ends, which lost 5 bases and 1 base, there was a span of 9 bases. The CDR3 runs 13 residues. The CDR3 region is CASSFDRNTEAFF. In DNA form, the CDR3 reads TGTGCCAGCAGTTTCGACAGGAACACTGAAGCTTTCTTT. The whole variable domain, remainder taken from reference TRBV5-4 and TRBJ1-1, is ETGVTQSPTHLIKTRGQQVTLRCSSQSGHNTVSWYQQALGQGPQFIFQYYREEENGRGNFPPRFSGLQFPNYSSELNVNALELDDSALYLCASSFDRNTEAFFGQGTRLTVV.

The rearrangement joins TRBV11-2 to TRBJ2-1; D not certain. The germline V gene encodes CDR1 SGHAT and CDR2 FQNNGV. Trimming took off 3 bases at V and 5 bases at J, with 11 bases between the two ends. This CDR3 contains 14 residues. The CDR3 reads CASSFFSKDNEQFF. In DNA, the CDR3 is TGTGCCAGCAGCTTCTTCTCTAAAGACAATGAGCAGTTCTTC.

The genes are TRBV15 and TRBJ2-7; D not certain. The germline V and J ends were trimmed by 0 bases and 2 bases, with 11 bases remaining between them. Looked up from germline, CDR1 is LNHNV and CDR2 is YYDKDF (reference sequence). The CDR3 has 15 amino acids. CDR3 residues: CATSRDAYTTYEQYF. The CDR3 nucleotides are TGTGCCACCAGCAGAGACGCCTACACCACCTACGAGCAGTACTTC.

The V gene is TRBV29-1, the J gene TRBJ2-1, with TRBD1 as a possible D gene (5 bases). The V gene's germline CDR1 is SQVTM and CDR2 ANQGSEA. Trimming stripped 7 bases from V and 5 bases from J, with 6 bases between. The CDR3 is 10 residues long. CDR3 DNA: TGCAGCGGACAGAACAATGAGCAGTTCTTC. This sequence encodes CSGQNNEQFF.

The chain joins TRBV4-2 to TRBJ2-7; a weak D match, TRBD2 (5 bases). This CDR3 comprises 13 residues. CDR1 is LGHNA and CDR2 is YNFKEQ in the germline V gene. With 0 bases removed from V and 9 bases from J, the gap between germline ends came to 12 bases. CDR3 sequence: CASSQDVQAGQYF. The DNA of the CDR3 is TGTGCCAGCAGCCAAGACGTCCAGGCGGGGCAGTACTTC.

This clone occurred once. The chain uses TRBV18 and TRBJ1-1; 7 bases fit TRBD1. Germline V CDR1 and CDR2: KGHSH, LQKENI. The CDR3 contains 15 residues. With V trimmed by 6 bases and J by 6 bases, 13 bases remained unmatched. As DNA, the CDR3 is TGTGCCAGCTCGCGCGAACTACGGACAGGCTCTGAAGCTTTCTTT. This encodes CASSRELRTGSEAFF. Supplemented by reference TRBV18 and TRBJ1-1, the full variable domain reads NAGVMQNPRHLVRRRGQEARLRCSPMKGHSHVYWYRQLPEEGLKFMVYLQKENIIDESGMPKERFSAEFPKEGPSILRIQQVVRGDSAAYFCASSRELRTGSEAFFGQGTRLTVV.

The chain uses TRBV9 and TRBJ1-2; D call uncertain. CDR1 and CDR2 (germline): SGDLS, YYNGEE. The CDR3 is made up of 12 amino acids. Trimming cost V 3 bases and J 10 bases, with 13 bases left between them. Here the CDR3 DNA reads TGTGCCAGCAGCGCGACCCATTCGGTCTACACCTTC. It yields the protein CASSATHSVYTF.

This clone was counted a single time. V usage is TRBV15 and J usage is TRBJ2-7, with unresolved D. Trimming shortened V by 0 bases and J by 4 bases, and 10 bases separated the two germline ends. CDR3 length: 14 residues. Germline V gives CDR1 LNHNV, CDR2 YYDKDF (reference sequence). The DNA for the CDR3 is TGTGCCACCAGCAGAGATCCGGGTACTTACGAGCAGTACTTC. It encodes CATSRDPGTYEQYF.

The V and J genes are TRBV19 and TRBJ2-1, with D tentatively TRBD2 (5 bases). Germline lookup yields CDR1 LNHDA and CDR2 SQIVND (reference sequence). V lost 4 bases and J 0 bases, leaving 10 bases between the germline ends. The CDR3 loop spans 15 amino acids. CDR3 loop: CASSTWRSSYNEQFF. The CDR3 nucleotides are TGTGCCAGTAGTACTTGGAGGAGCTCCTACAATGAGCAGTTCTTC.

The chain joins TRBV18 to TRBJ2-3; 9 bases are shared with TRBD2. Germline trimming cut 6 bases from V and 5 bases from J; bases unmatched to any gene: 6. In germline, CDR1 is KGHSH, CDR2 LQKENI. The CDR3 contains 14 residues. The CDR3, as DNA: TGTGCCAGCTCCTCCAAAGCGGGAGGAGATACGCAGTATTTT. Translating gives CASSSKAGGDTQYF.

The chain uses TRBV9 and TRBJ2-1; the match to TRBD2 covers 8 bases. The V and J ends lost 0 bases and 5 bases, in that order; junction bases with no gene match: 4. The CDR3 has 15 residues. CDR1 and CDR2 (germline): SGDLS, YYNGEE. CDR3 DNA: TGTGCCAGCAGCGTAGTGGGCGGGGGGAACAATGAGCAGTTCTTC. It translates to CASSVVGGGNNEQFF.